The rows below give T cell receptor beta chains drawn from one sample of a study of blood T cells in healthy people across ages. A single record per CDR3 protein comes from TCRdb applying MiXCR to the 5' RACE reads. The sample lists 800,000 or so distinct CDR3 sequences, just under 25% occurring once. This same sample was also taken into another study, of T cells of mothers and their children.

The source material was blood. These receptors all stem from a boy younger than 18 in good health. Each CDR3 is given with its conserved first and last residue. D genes are given only for firm matches. Where a row states a size, it is once, few, many or the class of an expanded clone; other rows omit it.

>TRBV28|few|TRBJ2-2|-
TGTGCCAGCAGTTTCGGGCTAGCTGGTGGCACCGGGGAGCTGTTTTTT
CASSFGLAGGTGELFF
>TRBV5-1|-|TRBJ2-4|-
TGCGCCAGCAGCTTGGAGGGAGGCCTAGGAAACATTCAGTACTTC
CASSLEGGLGNIQYF
>TRBV20-1|-|TRBJ2-1|TRBD2
TGCAGTGCTAGAGACGTCGGACTAGCGGGAGGGCCCTCCTACAATGAGCAGTTCTTC
CSARDVGLAGGPSYNEQFF
>TRBV28|few|TRBJ2-3|-
TGTGCCAGCAGGCCAACCGGGACCAAGAAATCCGCGCAGTATTTT
CASRPTGTKKSAQYF
>TRBV5-1|few|TRBJ2-6|-
TGCGCCAGCAGCTTGGAAGGAGGCTCTGGGGCCAACGTCCTGACTTTC
CASSLEGGSGANVLTF
>TRBV7-2|-|TRBJ2-5|TRBD1
TGTGCCAGCAGCCGGACAGGGCTATTAGAAGAGACCCAGTACTTC
CASSRTGLLEETQYF
>TRBV28|-|TRBJ2-5|-
TGTGCCAGCAGTTTAAATGGGTTGGCGGCCCAAGAGACCCAGTACTTC
CASSLNGLAAQETQYF
>TRBV5-1|few|TRBJ1-4|-
TGCGCCAGCAGCTTGGACCACTCGTATGAAAAACTGTTTTTT
CASSLDHSYEKLFF
>TRBV9|few|TRBJ2-7|-
TGTGCCAGCAGCGTCGGAGCCGAGGCCTACGAGCAGTACTTC
CASSVGAEAYEQYF
>TRBV29-1|-|TRBJ2-7|-
TGCAGCGTTGCTTACGGTACCTACGAGCAGTACTTC
CSVAYGTYEQYF
>TRBV20-1|few|TRBJ1-4|-
TGCAGTGCTTTGACAGAGACAACTAATGAAAAACTGTTTTTT
CSALTETTNEKLFF
>TRBV2|many|TRBJ1-5|-
TGTGCCAGCAGTGAAGGGTTTCAGCCCCAGCATTTT
CASSEGFQPQHF
>TRBV4-2|few|TRBJ2-7|-
TGTGCCAGCAGCCAAGATTATGCAGGAGCCTACGAGCAGTACTTC
CASSQDYAGAYEQYF
>TRBV7-8|few|TRBJ2-7|-
TGTGCCAGCAGCTTAGAGCAGGGACCCTACGAGCAGTACTTC
CASSLEQGPYEQYF
>TRBV29-1|-|TRBJ1-1|TRBD1
TGCAGCGTCGCAGCTCCAGGACAGGGAAACACTGAAGCTTTCTTT
CSVAAPGQGNTEAFF
>TRBV5-1|-|TRBJ1-4|TRBD1
TGCGCCAGCAGCGAACAGGGGTCTAATGAAAGACTGTTTTTT
CASSEQGSNERLFF
>TRBV6-5|few|TRBJ2-7|TRBD2
TGTGCCAGCAGACAAACCGGGACTAGCGACTACGAGCAGTACTTC
CASRQTGTSDYEQYF